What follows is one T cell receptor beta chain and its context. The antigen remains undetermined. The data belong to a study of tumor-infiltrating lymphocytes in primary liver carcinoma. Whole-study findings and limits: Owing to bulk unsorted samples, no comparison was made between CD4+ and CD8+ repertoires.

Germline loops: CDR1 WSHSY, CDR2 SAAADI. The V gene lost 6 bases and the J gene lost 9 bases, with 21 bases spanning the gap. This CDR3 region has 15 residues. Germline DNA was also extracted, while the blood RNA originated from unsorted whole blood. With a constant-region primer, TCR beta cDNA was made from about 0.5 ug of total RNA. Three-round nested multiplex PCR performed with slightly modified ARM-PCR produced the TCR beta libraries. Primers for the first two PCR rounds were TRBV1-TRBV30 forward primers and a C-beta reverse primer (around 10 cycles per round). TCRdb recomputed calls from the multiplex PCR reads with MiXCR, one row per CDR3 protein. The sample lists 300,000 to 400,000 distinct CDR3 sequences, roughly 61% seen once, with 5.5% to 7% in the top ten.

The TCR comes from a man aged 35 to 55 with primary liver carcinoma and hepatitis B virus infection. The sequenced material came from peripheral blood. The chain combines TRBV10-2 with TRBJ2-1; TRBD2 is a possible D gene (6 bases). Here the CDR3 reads CASRHSGDFNSEQFF. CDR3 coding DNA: TGCGCCAGCAGACACTCCGGGGACTTTAACAGTGAGCAGTTCTTC.